A single sample gave rise to the 23 T cell receptor beta chains below, sequenced in a study of identical twins. MiXCR, applied by TCRdb to the 5' RACE reads, yields one record per CDR3 protein. The table lists 400,000 to 600,000 distinct CDR3 sequences, around 24% of them singletons. This sample also belongs to another study, concerning yellow fever vaccine responses in identical twins.

Sequencing input: CD4+ T cells sorted from blood. The receptor set was obtained from a woman aged 18-35 years in good health.

The chain employs TRBV19 and TRBJ1-1, with D tentatively TRBD1 (5 bases). The CDR3 contains 14 residues. Germline-derived CDR1 and CDR2 are LNHDA and SQIVND (reference sequence). The germline V and J ends were trimmed by 2 bases and 2 bases, with 9 bases remaining between them. CDR3 sequence (DNA): TGTGCCAGTAGTATAAGTAGGGGTAACACTGAAGCTTTCTTT. Its translation: CASSISRGNTEAFF.

This clonotype was detected only a few times. V and J are TRBV6-5 and TRBJ1-1; D might be TRBD1 (5 bases). V lost 0 bases and J 6 bases, leaving 11 bases between the germline ends. In germline, CDR1 is MNHEY, CDR2 SVGAGI. The CDR3 length is 14 residues. This CDR3 reads CASSYSRGASEAFF. CDR3 sequence (DNA): TGTGCCAGCAGTTACTCGAGAGGGGCTTCTGAAGCTTTCTTT.

CDR3 protein: CASSLGMEGLEKLFF. CDR3 DNA sequence: TGTGCCAGCAGCTTGGGTATGGAAGGCCTCGAAAAACTGTTTTTT. The chain is built from TRBV7-9 and TRBJ1-4; D gene unclear. Deletions cut 3 bases from V and 8 bases from J, with 16 bases between. Germline V CDR1 and CDR2: SEHNR, FQNEAQ (reference sequence). The CDR3 runs 15 residues.

The chain recombines TRBV24-1 with TRBJ1-1; D might be TRBD1 (6 bases). The CDR3 runs 13 residues. Deletions cut 5 bases from V and 11 bases from J, with 17 bases between. In germline, CDR1 is KGHDR, CDR2 SFDVKD. The CDR3 sequence is CATSASSGGRAFF. CDR3 bases: TGTGCCACCAGTGCTTCCAGTGGGGGCCGGGCTTTCTTT.

V usage is TRBV14 and J usage is TRBJ2-1; TRBD2 matches 11 bases. The CDR3 is 15 residues long. Germline V CDR1 and CDR2: SGHDN, FVKESK. The J segment lost 4 bases and the V segment lost 2 bases, leaving 1 base of the junction unmatched. CDR3: CASSQRLAGYNEQFF. CDR3 sequence (DNA): TGTGCCAGCAGCCAACGACTAGCGGGGTACAATGAGCAGTTCTTC.

The V and J genes are TRBV12-3 or TRBV12-4 and TRBJ2-4; 16 bases are a match to TRBD2. The CDR3 extends over 19 amino acids. Trimming at V came to 6 bases and at J to 0 bases, leaving 8 bases not matched to a gene. The CDR3 loop is CASSHPGLAGGLAKNIQYF. CDR3 coding DNA: TGTGCCAGCAGCCATCCGGGACTAGCGGGAGGGCTAGCCAAAAACATTCAGTACTTC.

In its sample, this clonotype was seen a few times. V and J are TRBV5-1 and TRBJ1-5; D is unclear. The CDR3 extends over 15 amino acids. Germline lookup yields CDR1 SGHRS and CDR2 YFSETQ. V was cut by 2 bases and J by 0 bases, with 9 bases left in between. The CDR3 is CASSLFGDSNQPQHF. The CDR3 nucleotides read TGCGCCAGCAGCTTATTCGGAGATAGCAATCAGCCCCAGCATTTT.

In its sample, this clonotype was seen a few times. The CDR3 DNA sequence: TGCAGTGCTAGAGCACCGGGACAGGGGTCCCACAATGAGCAGTTCTTC. Its protein product is CSARAPGQGSHNEQFF. This chain uses TRBV20-1 with TRBJ2-1; 10 nucleotides line up with TRBD1. The CDR3 is 16 residues long. V trimming: 1 base; J trimming: 5 bases; junction bases outside the gene matches: 8. From germline, CDR1 is DFQATT and CDR2 SNEGSKA (reference sequence).

This chain connects TRBV20-1 to TRBJ1-1; D uncertain. The germline V gene has CDR1 DFQATT and CDR2 SNEGSKA (reference sequence). This CDR3 region has 14 residues. In DNA, the CDR3 is TGCAGCGCCACAGCTCGAGACATGAACACTGAAGCTTTCTTT. Translated, it gives CSATARDMNTEAFF.

V and J are TRBV12-3 or TRBV12-4 and TRBJ2-1, with TRBD2 matching over 8 bases. The CDR3 consists of 15 residues. V gave up 6 bases and J gave up 8 bases; unmatched junction bases: 12. CDR3 DNA: TGTGCCAGCAGCCTGGTAGCGGGGAGCCGCCATGAGCAGTTCTTC. It is translated as CASSLVAGSRHEQFF.

This clonotype was counted between two and nine times. The chain carries TRBV20-1 and TRBJ2-7, with D uncertain. Trimming removed 0 bases at V and 0 bases at J, with 12 bases between. This CDR3 has 15 amino acids. The germline V gene has CDR1 DFQATT and CDR2 SNEGSKA (reference sequence). CDR3 sequence (DNA): TGCAGTGCTAGAGATATGCGAAGAAGCTCCTACGAGCAGTACTTC. This sequence encodes CSARDMRRSSYEQYF.

This clonotype was detected only a few times. V gene TRBV15 combines with J gene TRBJ2-1; 7 bases align to TRBD2. V was clipped by 3 bases and J by 7 bases; unmatched bases: 12. Germline loops: CDR1 LNHNV, CDR2 YYDKDF (reference sequence). The CDR3 extends over 16 amino acids. This CDR3 is CATSRVGGRAGNEQFF. The CDR3 nucleotides read TGTGCCACCAGCAGGGTTGGGGGGAGGGCCGGGAATGAGCAGTTCTTC.

This clonotype was counted between two and nine times. This chain connects TRBV7-9 to TRBJ2-1; 7 bases are shared with TRBD2. This CDR3 is built from 15 residues. The germline V gene encodes CDR1 SEHNR and CDR2 FQNEAQ (reference sequence). J was trimmed by 4 bases and V by 1 base; bases with no gene match: 4. The CDR3 is CASSLDGGRYNEQFF. CDR3 DNA sequence: TGTGCCAGCAGCTTAGACGGGGGGAGGTACAATGAGCAGTTCTTC.

This chain joins TRBV4-1 and TRBJ2-1; no reliable D call. This CDR3 has 18 amino acids. V was clipped by 4 bases and J by 5 bases, with 24 bases between them. Germline V gene data show CDR1 as MGHRA and CDR2 as YSYEKL. The DNA for the CDR3 is TGCGCCAGCAGCCTCATGGCCGTCCGGGTTTTGGTAAACAATGAGCAGTTCTTC. As protein: CASSLMAVRVLVNNEQFF.

The chain combines TRBV6-1 with TRBJ2-1; tentatively, D is TRBD1 or TRBD2 (5 bases each). V was cut by 3 bases and J by 0 bases, with 9 bases left in between. Germline CDR1 is MNHNS and CDR2 is SASEGT. The CDR3 sequence is 15 residues long. CDR3 residues: CASSDGTSSYNEQFF. The CDR3, as DNA: TGTGCCAGCAGTGATGGGACGAGCTCCTACAATGAGCAGTTCTTC.

This clonotype was observed a few times. The chain has TRBV28 and TRBJ1-2; 7 bases agree with TRBD1. There are 15 residues in the CDR3. From germline, CDR1 is MDHEN and CDR2 SYDVKM. After removal of 6 bases from V and 2 bases from J, the junction contained 9 bases not matched to a gene. This CDR3 reads CASSPRQGWNYGYTF. CDR3 DNA: TGTGCCAGCAGCCCCCGACAGGGATGGAACTATGGCTACACCTTC.

Only a few counts were recorded for this clonotype. V gene TRBV20-1 combines with J gene TRBJ2-7; D unclear. Germline V gene data show CDR1 as DFQATT and CDR2 as SNEGSKA (reference sequence). V was clipped by 5 bases and J by 4 bases, with 15 bases between them. The CDR3 totals 13 residues. Written as DNA, the CDR3 is TGCAGTGCTTCAACAACTACCGGGTACGAGCAGTACTTC. Protein sequence: CSASTTTGYEQYF.

This clonotype was detected once. The chain combines TRBV24-1 with TRBJ2-5; 9 bases align to TRBD1. This CDR3 spans 16 amino acids. Germline V gene data show CDR1 as KGHDR and CDR2 as SFDVKD. The V gene end was trimmed by 4 bases and the J gene end by 5 bases; junction bases not matched to a gene: 10. This CDR3 is CATSDAGTGSFETQYF. The CDR3 DNA is TGTGCCACCAGTGACGCGGGGACAGGGAGTTTTGAGACCCAGTACTTC.

The chain carries TRBV5-1 and TRBJ2-7; maybe TRBD1 (5 bases). V was cut by 2 bases and J by 4 bases, with 13 bases left in between. Looked up from germline, CDR1 is SGHRS and CDR2 is YFSETQ. The CDR3 length is 14 residues. This CDR3 is CASSLSTVEYEQYF. The CDR3 nucleotides are TGCGCCAGCAGCTTATCGACAGTTGAGTACGAGCAGTACTTC.

V and J are TRBV24-1 and TRBJ2-2, with a weak D call TRBD1 (5 bases). Germline V gives CDR1 KGHDR, CDR2 SFDVKD. V lost 1 base to trimming and J lost 5 bases, with 10 bases between them. The CDR3 totals 15 residues. CDR3 amino acids: CATSDLGRDTGELFF. The CDR3 DNA is TGTGCCACCAGTGATTTAGGCAGGGATACCGGGGAGCTGTTTTTT.

This clonotype has ten or more counts. V gene TRBV2 combines with J gene TRBJ2-3; D remains ambiguous. V shed 5 bases and J shed 2 bases, with 11 bases lying between them. The CDR3 is 14 amino acids. From germline, CDR1 is SNHLY and CDR2 FYNNEI. CDR3 sequence reads: CASSKGILTDTQYF. The CDR3 bases are TGTGCCAGCAGTAAAGGGATTCTCACAGATACGCAGTATTTT.

The gene calls are TRBV7-9 and TRBJ2-7; D call uncertain. The germline V gene encodes CDR1 SEHNR and CDR2 FQNEAQ (reference sequence). The CDR3 extends over 14 amino acids. The V end lost 0 bases, the J end lost 2 bases, and 8 bases lay between the germline ends. Here the CDR3 reads CASSLAAPTYEQYF. The CDR3 region has the DNA TGTGCCAGCAGCTTAGCGGCTCCAACCTACGAGCAGTACTTC.

This rearrangement joins TRBV12-3 or TRBV12-4 to TRBJ2-3; D could derive from TRBD1 or TRBD2 (5 bases each). V was shortened by 5 bases and J by 13 bases, with 22 bases between the two germline ends. This CDR3 region has 14 residues. The CDR3 reads CASSPTRDAIKKYF. DNA of the CDR3: TGTGCCAGCAGTCCCACCAGGGACGCTATTAAGAAGTATTTT.